The rows below give T cell receptor beta chains drawn from one sample of a study of T cells in tuberculosis. Assay: immunoSEQ multiplex PCR; the TCRdb copy retains only in-frame clones and omits some. This table holds approximately 59,000 clones, approximately 91% found once. Specimen: CD1b-GMM tetramer-negative cells sorted from PBMCs. Every receptor here comes from an adult woman with latent tuberculosis. Both conserved end residues are part of each CDR3. The D gene is left open where the match is weak. Expanded clones get a size class; other rows say once, few or many, or leave the size out.

clone_size j_call d_call v_call cdr3_aa cdr3_nt
NA TRBJ2-2 NA TRBV18 CASSPGLAKGGELFF TGTGCCAGCTCACCGGGACTCGCTAAGGGCGGGGAGCTGTTTTTT
NA TRBJ2-1 NA TRBV27 CASNQGLSSYNEQFF TGTGCCAGCAACCAAGGACTGAGCTCCTACAATGAGCAGTTCTTC
NA TRBJ1-2 NA TRBV4-1 CASSQDSQYYGYTF TGCGCCAGCAGCCAAGATAGCCAGTACTATGGCTACACCTTC
NA TRBJ2-7 NA TRBV19 CASSLAPGQLYEQYF TGTGCCAGTAGTTTGGCCCCGGGACAACTCTACGAGCAGTACTTC
NA TRBJ1-1 TRBD1 TRBV6-1 CASSETGGFGTEAFF TGTGCCAGCAGTGAAACAGGGGGCTTCGGGACTGAAGCTTTCTTT
NA TRBJ1-4 TRBD1 TRBV6-4 CASSDGDRGLTNEKLFF TGTGCCAGCAGTGACGGGGACAGGGGGCTCACTAATGAAAAACTGTTTTTT
NA TRBJ2-3 NA TRBV4-2 CASSQGRGLTDTQYF TGTGCCAGCAGCCAAGGTAGGGGCCTCACAGATACGCAGTATTTT
NA TRBJ2-4 TRBD1 TRBV5-1 CASSSTGAQNIQYF TGCGCCAGCAGCTCGACAGGGGCTCAAAACATTCAGTACTTC
NA TRBJ2-5 NA TRBV9 CASSVAGGGGQETQYF TGTGCCAGCAGCGTAGCTGGGGGAGGGGGTCAAGAGACCCAGTACTTC
few TRBJ2-7 NA TRBV29-1 CSVTDGVKQYF TGCAGCGTTACGGACGGGGTCAAGCAGTACTTC
NA TRBJ2-1 TRBD2 TRBV7-9 CASSLGAGAGNNEQFF TGTGCCAGCAGCTTAGGCGCTGGAGCGGGGAACAATGAGCAGTTCTTC
NA TRBJ1-3 NA TRBV29-1 CSVEDRDSSGNTIYF TGCAGCGTTGAAGACCGCGACAGCTCTGGAAACACCATATATTTT
NA TRBJ1-5 NA TRBV28 CASRRRGNQPQHF TGTGCCAGCAGACGACGGGGAAATCAGCCCCAGCATTTT
NA TRBJ1-6 NA TRBV7-8 CASSHLGGLWSPLHF TGTGCCAGCAGCCATTTGGGGGGGTTGTGGTCACCCCTCCACTTT
NA TRBJ2-5 TRBD1 TRBV4-3 CASSEGTGDETQYF TGCGCCAGCAGCGAAGGAACAGGGGATGAGACCCAGTACTTC
NA TRBJ2-3 NA TRBV6-1 CASSESRADTQYF TGTGCCAGCAGTGAATCCAGGGCCGATACGCAGTATTTT
NA TRBJ1-1 TRBD1 TRBV28 CASSFWTGVSSENTEAFF TGTGCCAGCAGTTTCTGGACAGGGGTATCCTCAGAGAACACTGAAGCTTTCTTT
NA TRBJ2-5 TRBD1 TRBV4-1 CASSQTRWGQGRSYGRETQYF TGCGCCAGCAGCCAAACCCGGTGGGGACAGGGGCGATCCTATGGTCGAGAGACCCAGTACTTC
NA TRBJ1-6 TRBD1 TRBV5-1 CASSSFGTERSPLHF TGCGCCAGCAGCTCCTTTGGGACAGAGCGCTCACCCCTCCACTTT
NA TRBJ1-6 TRBD1 TRBV18 CASSPPGQAGSPLHF TGTGCCAGCTCACCACCGGGACAGGCGGGTTCACCCCTCCACTTT
NA TRBJ2-2 NA TRBV6-4 CASSSGSTGELFF TGTGCCAGCAGTAGCGGGTCTACCGGGGAGCTGTTTTTT
NA TRBJ1-1 NA TRBV4-1 CASSQVQSGTEAFF TGCGCCAGCAGCCAAGTTCAGTCGGGCACTGAAGCTTTCTTT
NA TRBJ1-2 NA TRBV10-1 CASSETDGYTF TGCGCCAGCAGTGAGACGGATGGCTACACCTTC
once TRBJ2-7 TRBD2 TRBV5-1 CASSWGLAGYAEQYF TGCGCCAGCAGCTGGGGACTAGCGGGATATGCCGAGCAGTACTTC
NA TRBJ1-2 TRBD1 TRBV14 CASSLTGGAGYTF TGTGCCAGCAGCCTCACAGGGGGGGCTGGCTACACCTTC
NA TRBJ1-1 TRBD1 TRBV7-3 CASSLLGDRNTEAFF TGTGCCAGCAGCTTACTCGGGGACAGGAACACTGAAGCTTTCTTT
once TRBJ2-7 NA TRBV5-1 CASSLGPAGPEQYF TGCGCCAGCAGCTTGGGTCCGGCAGGCCCTGAGCAGTACTTC
NA TRBJ2-7 NA TRBV6-1 CASSQRDRIYEQYF TGTGCCAGCAGTCAGCGGGACAGGATTTACGAGCAGTACTTC
NA TRBJ1-2 TRBD1 TRBV5-5 CASSTGTGLYGYTF TGTGCCAGCAGCACCGGGACAGGGCTCTATGGCTACACCTTC
once TRBJ2-5 NA TRBV4-1 CASSRTPGVETQYF TGCGCCAGCAGCCGCACCCCAGGGGTGGAGACCCAGTACTTC
NA TRBJ2-7 TRBD1 TRBV2 CASSEGSGGSEQYF TGTGCCAGCAGTGAAGGGTCAGGGGGCAGCGAGCAGTACTTC
few TRBJ1-1 NA TRBV13 CASSPREGHLNTEAFF TGTGCCAGCAGCCCACGAGAAGGACACTTGAACACTGAAGCTTTCTTT
NA TRBJ1-5 NA TRBV2 CASSGTHRPQPQHF TGTGCCAGCAGCGGGACACACCGACCTCAGCCCCAGCATTTT
NA TRBJ2-7 NA TRBV4-3 CASSLDAGNSYEQYF TGCGCCAGCAGCCTCGACGCGGGGAACTCCTACGAGCAGTACTTC
NA TRBJ2-1 TRBD2 TRBV11-2 CASSVRSSGRSEQFF TGTGCCAGCAGCGTGCGGTCTAGCGGGAGGAGTGAGCAGTTCTTC
few TRBJ1-2 NA TRBV30 CAWSLAHLYGYTF TGTGCCTGGAGCCTAGCCCACCTCTATGGCTACACCTTC
NA TRBJ1-1 NA TRBV28 CASSRAQYTEAFF TGTGCCAGCAGCCGCGCACAGTACACTGAAGCTTTCTTT
NA TRBJ1-6 TRBD1 TRBV5-6 CASSWGPGQGSSPLHF TGTGCCAGCAGCTGGGGACCGGGACAGGGGAGTTCACCCCTCCACTTT
NA TRBJ1-2 TRBD1 TRBV7-2 CASSLAGTGNYYGYTF TGTGCCAGCAGCTTAGCCGGGACAGGGAACTACTATGGCTACACCTTC
few TRBJ1-3 TRBD1 TRBV27 CASSRQGTGNTIYF TGTGCCAGCAGTCGACAGGGGACTGGAAACACCATATATTTT
NA TRBJ1-2 NA TRBV25-1 CASSGRQYGYTF TGTGCCAGCAGTGGTCGACAGTATGGCTACACCTTC